Listed here are 17 T cell receptor beta chains from one sample, sequenced in a study of neurological immune-mediated disorders. MiXCR was run by TCRdb on the 5' RACE reads, yielding one entry per CDR3 protein. The table records tens of thousands of distinct CDR3 sequences, less than 5.5% of them present only once. Material: PBMCs. These receptors were obtained from a man aged 30 to 39 with multiple sclerosis.

The chain is built from TRBV29-1 and TRBJ1-1; D gene uncertain. The germline CDR1 and CDR2 sequences are SQVTM and ANQGSEA. CDR3 length: 11 residues. Trimming shortened V by 7 bases and J by 11 bases, and 17 bases separated the two germline ends. CDR3 protein: CSAVHPEGAFF. The CDR3 DNA is TGCAGCGCCGTCCATCCCGAAGGGGCTTTCTTT.

This clonotype was picked up many times. This chain connects TRBV10-3 to TRBJ2-7; 9 nucleotides align to TRBD2. Germline-derived CDR1 and CDR2 are ENHRY and SYGVKD. The J segment lost 3 bases and the V segment lost 0 bases, leaving 9 bases of the junction unmatched. This CDR3 is built from 17 residues. The CDR3 bases are TGTGCCATCAGTGAGTCGGCTAGCGGGGAGGGCGACTACGAGCAGTACGTC. Translating gives CAISESASGEGDYEQYV.

This clonotype was observed many times. The chain employs TRBV4-2 and TRBJ1-2; maybe TRBD1 (6 bases). V shed 1 base and J shed 5 bases, with 8 bases lying between them. Germline V CDR1 and CDR2: LGHNA, YNFKEQ. This CDR3 is built from 13 residues. The CDR3 region is CASSQGGAYGYTF. In DNA form, the CDR3 reads TGTGCCAGCAGCCAAGGGGGGGCGTATGGCTACACCTTC.

This clonotype was seen many times. The chain combines TRBV9 with TRBJ1-6; no clear D. This CDR3 is 13 amino acids long. From germline, CDR1 is SGDLS and CDR2 YYNGEE. Deletions cut 7 bases from V and 6 bases from J, with 11 bases between. The CDR3 DNA reads TGTGCCAGCGGGAGGCAGAGTAATTCACCCCTCCACTTT. Translating it yields CASGRQSNSPLHF.

The genes are TRBV7-9 and TRBJ1-1, with TRBD1 matching 9 bases. V lost 8 bases, J lost 6 bases, and 13 bases stayed unmatched. This CDR3 spans 15 amino acids. Germline V gene sequence: CDR1 SEHNR, CDR2 FQNEAQ (reference sequence). The CDR3 sequence is CASGPGQGTAPEAFF. The CDR3 bases are TGTGCCAGCGGCCCGGGACAGGGTACTGCGCCTGAAGCTTTCTTT.

Judged by abundance, this clonotype is large. The rearrangement uses TRBV15 and TRBJ1-4; 7 bases match TRBD1. The germline CDR1 and CDR2 sequences are LNHNV and YYDKDF (reference sequence). Trimming cost V 1 base and J 4 bases; bases outside gene matches: 6. The CDR3 runs 16 residues. CDR3 nucleotide sequence: TGTGCCACCAGCAGAGGCCAACAGGGGCTTAATGAAAAACTGTTTTTT. It codes for CATSRGQQGLNEKLFF.

This clonotype was seen repeatedly, ten times or more. The V gene is TRBV29-1, the J gene TRBJ2-1; D is possibly TRBD1 (6 bases). The CDR3 totals 11 residues. Between the trimmed V and J ends, which lost 7 bases and 4 bases, there was a span of 8 bases. The V gene's germline CDR1 is SQVTM and CDR2 ANQGSEA. In DNA form, the CDR3 reads TGCAGCGCTGACAGGTACAATGAGCAGTTCTTC. It is translated as CSADRYNEQFF.

This clonotype was found many times. The J gene is TRBJ2-6, the V gene TRBV7-2, with D perhaps TRBD1 or TRBD2 (5 bases each). Germline loops: CDR1 SGHTA, CDR2 FQGNSA. Trimming left V 5 bases short and J 0 bases short, with 11 bases between. This CDR3 region has 16 residues. In DNA, the CDR3 is TGTGCCAGCAGCCGAATGGGGGTCTCTGGGGCCAACGTCCTGACTTTC. Translated, it gives CASSRMGVSGANVLTF. Full variable domain (rest looked up from reference TRBV7-2 and TRBJ2-6): GAGVSQSPSNKVTEKGKDVELRCDPISGHTALYWYRQSLGQGLEFLIYFQGNSAPDKSGLPSDRFSAERTGGSVSTLTIQRTQQEDSAVYLCASSRMGVSGANVLTFGAGSRLTVL.

A single count supports this clonotype. The rearrangement links TRBV9 to TRBJ2-1, with D maybe TRBD1 (6 bases). This CDR3 region has 14 residues. Germline CDR1 reads SGDLS; CDR2 reads YYNGEE. Trimming left V 0 bases short and J 3 bases short, with 7 bases between. The CDR3 here is CASSVGTVYNEQFF. CDR3 DNA sequence: TGTGCCAGCAGCGTAGGGACAGTCTACAATGAGCAGTTCTTC. Full variable domain (outside the CDR3, taken from reference TRBV9 and TRBJ2-1): DSGVTQTPKHLITATGQRVTLRCSPRSGDLSVYWYQQSLDQGLQFLIQYYNGEERAKGNILERFSAQQFPDLHSELNLSSLELGDSALYFCASSVGTVYNEQFFGPGTRLTVL.

This clonotype showed up many times. This rearrangement joins TRBV7-2 to TRBJ2-5; 7 bases agree with TRBD2. V shed 1 base and J 4 bases; nucleotides not matched to a gene: 6. Per the germline V gene, CDR1 is SGHTA and CDR2 is FQGNSA. This CDR3 has 15 residues. This chain's CDR3 is CASSLGTSQSETQYF. The CDR3 nucleotides read TGTGCCAGCAGCTTAGGGACTAGTCAGTCAGAGACCCAGTACTTC.

Comment on this clonotype: The germline gene is not matched at one end of the junction; a read error may be the cause. J is TRBJ1-5 and V is TRBV6-1; no definite D call. CDR1 MNHNS and CDR2 SASEGT come from the germline V gene. CDR3 size: 13 residues. CDR3 in DNA: TGTGCCAGCAGTGACAGCCAGAATCAGCCCCAGAATTTT. It codes for CASSDSQNQPQNF.

This clonotype showed up many times. The chain employs TRBV29-1 and TRBJ1-1; no clear D gene. The V end was cut by 6 bases, the J end by 3 bases, with 14 bases between. Per germline, CDR1 SQVTM and CDR2 ANQGSEA. This CDR3 comprises 13 residues. The CDR3 nucleotides read TGCAGCGTGTACATCAGGAGGGACACTGAAGCTTTCTTT. This codes for CSVYIRRDTEAFF. The complete variable domain, with remaining parts taken from reference TRBV29-1 and TRBJ1-1, reads SAVISQKPSRDICQRGTSLTIQCQVDSQVTMMFWYRQQPGQSLTLIATANQGSEATYESGFVIDKFPISRPNLTFSTLTVSNMSPEDSSIYLCSVYIRRDTEAFFGQGTRLTVV.

The chain carries TRBV2 and TRBJ2-3, with D maybe TRBD1 (5 bases). There are 16 residues in the CDR3. Trimming took off 1 base at V and 4 bases at J, with 15 bases between the two ends. CDR1 and CDR2 from the germline V gene are SNHLY and FYNNEI. The CDR3 is CASSEGRAGRSDTQYF. CDR3 in DNA: TGTGCCAGCAGTGAAGGACGGGCAGGGCGGTCAGATACGCAGTATTTT.

Many counts were recorded for this clonotype. V and J are TRBV4-1 and TRBJ1-6, with D tentatively TRBD1 (5 bases). CDR1 and CDR2 from the germline V gene are MGHRA and YSYEKL. The germline V and J ends were trimmed by 8 bases and 9 bases, with 14 bases remaining between them. This CDR3 is built from 13 residues. Here the CDR3 DNA reads TGCGCCAGCCGTGGGTCAGGGATTTCACCCCTCCACTTT. As protein: CASRGSGISPLHF.

This clonotype was counted ten times or more. The chain carries TRBV6-2 or TRBV6-3 and TRBJ2-2, with D unclear. With 5 bases removed from V and 6 bases from J, the gap between germline ends came to 7 bases. Germline V CDR1 and CDR2: MNHEY, SVGEGT. This CDR3 has 12 amino acids. The CDR3 here is CASSRPAGELFF. The CDR3 DNA reads TGTGCCAGCAGTCGCCCGGCCGGGGAGCTGTTTTTT.

The sample holds many counts of this clonotype. The V call is TRBV4-1, the J call TRBJ1-1, with D perhaps matching TRBD1 (5 bases). V dropped 5 bases and J dropped 4 bases, with 20 bases sitting between them. CDR3 size: 16 residues. The V gene's germline CDR1 is MGHRA and CDR2 YSYEKL. This CDR3 reads CASSAQGGKGRTEAFF. The CDR3 coding sequence is TGCGCCAGCAGCGCCCAGGGCGGGAAGGGGCGCACTGAAGCTTTCTTT.

This clonotype appeared many times. The J gene is TRBJ1-5, the V gene TRBV5-8; TRBD1 agrees at 10 bases. The germline gives CDR1 SGHTS, CDR2 YDEGEE. The ends lost 6 bases at V and 6 bases at J; junction bases unmatched: 3. This CDR3 region has 13 residues. Written as DNA, the CDR3 is TGTGCCAGCACTGACAGGGGGCCTCAGCCCCAGCATTTT. It encodes CASTDRGPQPQHF.